One and the same sample provided the 24 T cell receptor beta chains below, sequenced in a study of T cell responses to AZD1222 COVID-19 vaccine (dated by TCRdb to about 2021). In light of the paper, this sample's time point label describes: about 28 days (+/-7) after the second vaccine dose. The library was prepared using the immunoSEQ multiplex PCR assay. TCRdb holds this immuneACCESS table with in-frame rearrangements only. Some clones are missing; in checked studies, unresolved V genes explain under half, and the rest has no known cause. The sample data list roughly 120,000 clones, and approximately 90% of these were observed just once. Of the sample, about 8% is held by the ten largest clones. Sequences were derived from peripheral blood, sampled 28 days after the second AZD1222 dose. The receptors originated from an adult who received the AZD1222 COVID-19 vaccine.

The chain recombines TRBV5-4 with TRBJ1-2; 8 bases fit TRBD1. The CDR3 extends over 15 amino acids. The ends lost 1 base at V and 4 bases at J; junction bases unmatched: 6. CDR1 is SGHNT and CDR2 is YYREEE in the germline V gene (reference sequence). Written as DNA, the CDR3 is TGTGCCAGCAGCTTGCCAGGGGGCGGCAGCTATGGCTACACCTTC. Translating it yields CASSLPGGGSYGYTF.

The chain couples TRBV12-3 or TRBV12-4 to TRBJ2-5; the D is unclear. The germline V and J ends were trimmed by 3 bases and 4 bases, with 6 bases remaining between them. The CDR3 is 12 residues long. The CDR3: CASSLDGETQYF. The CDR3 DNA is TGTGCCAGCAGTTTGGACGGAGAGACCCAGTACTTC.

The chain recombines TRBV9 with TRBJ2-7, with 7 nucleotides matching TRBD2. The CDR3 consists of 14 residues. V lost 4 bases, J lost 6 bases, and 10 bases stayed unmatched. Germline V gives CDR1 SGDLS, CDR2 YYNGEE. Here the CDR3 reads CASSPHGRGSEQYF. In nucleotides, the CDR3 is TGTGCCAGCAGCCCCCATGGGAGGGGAAGCGAGCAGTACTTC. Based on the CDR3 plus reference TRBV9 and TRBJ2-7, the full variable domain is DSGVTQTPKHLITATGQRVTLRCSPRSGDLSVYWYQQSLDQGLQFLIQYYNGEERAKGNILERFSAQQFPDLHSELNLSSLELGDSALYFCASSPHGRGSEQYFGPGTRLTVT.

CDR3 in amino acids: CASSLDGSTYTEAFF. In DNA form, the CDR3 reads TGCGCCAGCAGCTTGGATGGGAGTACGTACACTGAAGCTTTCTTT. This rearrangement joins TRBV5-1 to TRBJ1-1; D unresolved. Between the trimmed V and J ends, which lost 0 bases and 3 bases, there was a span of 12 bases. Germline values: CDR1 SGHRS, CDR2 YFSETQ. The CDR3 extends over 15 amino acids.

This clone was seen a single time. The chain couples TRBV6-5 to TRBJ1-2, with 9 bases that match TRBD1. Germline CDR1 is MNHEY and CDR2 is SVGAGI. The V segment lost 4 bases and the J segment 3 bases; nucleotides outside the gene matches: 6. This CDR3 contains 15 residues. The DNA of the CDR3 is TGTGCCAGCAGTTTTTCGGGACAGGGATACTATGGCTACACCTTC. Translation: CASSFSGQGYYGYTF.

The chain carries TRBV7-9 and TRBJ2-1; D may match TRBD1 or TRBD2 (5 bases each). The CDR3 runs to 16 residues. The germline gives CDR1 SEHNR, CDR2 FQNEAQ (reference sequence). Between the trimmed V and J ends, which lost 1 base and 1 base, there was a span of 11 bases. CDR3 amino acids: CASSLDVWGSYNEQFF. The CDR3 DNA follows: TGTGCCAGCAGCTTAGATGTATGGGGGTCCTACAATGAGCAGTTCTTC.

V is TRBV27 and J is TRBJ2-3; D is undetermined. Germline V gives CDR1 MNHEY, CDR2 SMNVEV (reference sequence). The CDR3 sequence is 13 residues long. With 1 base removed from V and 4 bases from J, the gap between germline ends came to 6 bases. The CDR3 protein is CASSLFKADTQYF. In DNA form, the CDR3 reads TGTGCCAGCAGTTTATTCAAGGCAGATACGCAGTATTTT.

This chain connects TRBV5-6 to TRBJ1-4; D is unresolved. Germline CDR1 and CDR2: SGHDT and YYEEEE. CDR3 length: 15 residues. V was clipped by 0 bases and J by 4 bases, with 10 bases between them. This CDR3 reads CASSLVGSNNEKLFF. The CDR3 region has the DNA TGTGCCAGCAGCTTGGTGGGGTCTAATAATGAAAAACTGTTTTTT.

This chain uses TRBV28 with TRBJ1-1; possible D gene TRBD1, 6 bases. In germline, CDR1 is MDHEN, CDR2 SYDVKM. The V and J ends lost 7 bases and 7 bases respectively, with 16 bases between them. The CDR3 spans 13 residues. CDR3 sequence reads: CASKTRGPGEAFF. The DNA of the CDR3 is TGTGCCAGCAAAACCCGGGGGCCGGGTGAAGCTTTCTTT.

The CDR3 reads CASSGQGNQPQHF. The DNA for the CDR3 is TGTGCCAGCAGCGGCCAGGGGAATCAGCCCCAGCATTTT. V and J are TRBV3-1 (or the pseudogene TRBV3-2) and TRBJ1-5; D might be TRBD1 (6 bases). There are 13 residues in the CDR3. V was shortened by 5 bases and J by 4 bases, with 9 bases between the two germline ends. Per the germline V gene, CDR1 is LGHDT and CDR2 is YNNKEL (reference sequence).

The chain employs TRBV20-1 and TRBJ2-1; TRBD2 aligns across 8 bases. The CDR3 has 15 residues. After removal of 3 bases from V and 7 bases from J, the junction contained 11 bases not matched to a gene. The V gene's germline CDR1 is DFQATT and CDR2 SNEGSKA (reference sequence). The CDR3 sequence: CSASHTSGRWNEQFF. The DNA of the CDR3 is TGCAGTGCTAGTCACACCAGCGGGAGATGGAATGAGCAGTTCTTC.

This chain links TRBV6-5 with TRBJ1-2; D unclear. Trimming removed 7 bases from V and 6 bases from J, with 12 bases in between. There are 12 residues in the CDR3. Germline CDR1 and CDR2: MNHEY and SVGAGI. DNA for the CDR3: TGTGCCAGCACCCACGGGGAGAATGGCTACACCTTC. Amino acids: CASTHGENGYTF.

The genes are TRBV6-5 and TRBJ1-5; a possible D gene is TRBD1 (5 bases). Germline V gene sequence: CDR1 MNHEY, CDR2 SVGAGI. Trimming cost V 2 bases and J 4 bases, with 9 bases left between them. This CDR3 region has 14 residues. For the CDR3, the DNA is TGTGCCAGCAGTTACGGCCAGGGTAATCAGCCCCAGCATTTT. It encodes CASSYGQGNQPQHF.

The chain joins TRBV4-2 to TRBJ1-2; D remains ambiguous. The CDR3 has 16 amino acids. V lost 0 bases to trimming and J lost 1 base, with 12 bases between them. From germline, CDR1 is LGHNA and CDR2 YNFKEQ. CDR3 sequence (DNA): TGTGCCAGCAGCCAAGATCAAGTAAGGTTTAACTATGGCTACACCTTC. This gives the protein CASSQDQVRFNYGYTF.

The rearrangement joins TRBV4-1 to TRBJ2-7; 10 bases match TRBD2. V shed 1 base, J shed 0 bases, and the junction held 12 bases outside the gene matches. There are 19 residues in the CDR3. Germline CDR1 reads MGHRA; CDR2 reads YSYEKL. CDR3 coding DNA: TGCGCCAGCAGCCAAGCTCTAGCGGGAGAATACGATAGCTCCTACGAGCAGTACTTC. Translated, it gives CASSQALAGEYDSSYEQYF.

The chain is built from TRBV6-5 and TRBJ1-5; no reliable D call. Germline V gene data show CDR1 as MNHEY and CDR2 as SVGAGI. Trimming took off 2 bases at V and 2 bases at J, with 4 bases between the two ends. The CDR3 runs 13 residues. The CDR3 DNA reads as TGTGCCAGCAGTTACCTGGGCAATCAGCCCCAGCATTTT. This encodes CASSYLGNQPQHF.

V and J are TRBV18 and TRBJ1-5; D uncertain. V lost 3 bases, J lost 2 bases, and 11 bases lay in between. Germline loops: CDR1 KGHSH, CDR2 LQKENI. CDR3 length: 15 residues. CDR3 residues: CASSPERGGNQPQHF. The CDR3 DNA reads as TGTGCCAGCTCACCGGAAAGAGGAGGCAATCAGCCCCAGCATTTT.

The chain joins TRBV11-3 to TRBJ2-3, with 7 nucleotides matching TRBD1. The V gene's germline CDR1 is SGHNT and CDR2 YENEEA. J lost 0 bases, V lost 3 bases, and 9 bases had no gene match. This CDR3 comprises 17 residues. The CDR3 spells CASSLGTVFSSTDTQYF. In nucleotides, the CDR3 is TGTGCCAGCAGCTTGGGGACAGTATTTTCTAGCACAGATACGCAGTATTTT. Drawing the rest from reference TRBV11-3 and TRBJ2-3, the complete variable domain is EAGVVQSPRYKIIEKKQPVAFWCNPISGHNTLYWYLQNLGQGPELLIRYENEEAVDDSQLPKDRFSAERLKGVDSTLKIQPAELGDSAVYLCASSLGTVFSSTDTQYFGPGTRLTVL.

V gene TRBV4-1 combines with J gene TRBJ1-2; no firm D call. Germline assignment: CDR1 MGHRA and CDR2 YSYEKL. V shed 2 bases and J shed 0 bases, with 10 bases lying between them. The CDR3 is 15 residues long. DNA for the CDR3: TGCGCCAGCAGCCAACCGGACCGAGCTAACTATGGCTACACCTTC. This gives the protein CASSQPDRANYGYTF.

This clone was observed once. The chain is built from TRBV1 and TRBJ2-1; the table's D call of TRBD2 was not tested on the DNA. TRBV1 is a recognized pseudogene. This CDR3 is 20 amino acids long. The CDR3 DNA sequence: TGCACCAGCAGCCAAGAGCAGGTAGCGGGAGCCATTCGCTCCTACAATGAGCAGTTCTTC. Amino acids: CTSSQEQVAGAIRSYNEQFF.

This chain links TRBV19 with TRBJ2-7; tentative D call: TRBD1 (5 bases). Trimming shortened V by 3 bases and J by 5 bases, and 17 bases separated the two germline ends. The CDR3 runs 15 residues. Per the germline V gene, CDR1 is LNHDA and CDR2 is SQIVND (reference sequence). Written as DNA, the CDR3 is TGTGCCAGTAGTATTGTCGCAGGGAAGAAGAACGAGCAGTACTTC. Amino acids: CASSIVAGKKNEQYF. The full variable domain, completed using reference TRBV19 and TRBJ2-7, is DGGITQSPKYLFRKEGQNVTLSCEQNLNHDAMYWYRQDPGQGLRLIYYSQIVNDFQKGDIAEGYSVSREKKESFPLTVTSAQKNPTAFYLCASSIVAGKKNEQYFGPGTRLTVT.

The chain uses TRBV5-1 and TRBJ1-5; 7 bases map to TRBD1. V trimming: 2 bases; J trimming: 10 bases; junction bases outside the gene matches: 6. The CDR3 totals 13 residues. From germline, CDR1 is SGHRS and CDR2 YFSETQ. The CDR3 loop reads CASSFQGGRPQHF. The CDR3 bases are TGCGCCAGCAGCTTTCAGGGGGGACGACCCCAGCATTTT.

The chain joins TRBV2 to TRBJ1-5, with TRBD1 matching 7 bases. J was trimmed by 1 base and V by 8 bases; bases with no gene match: 8. Germline V gives CDR1 SNHLY, CDR2 FYNNEI. The CDR3 consists of 15 residues. The CDR3 protein is CASQGIQGSNQPQHF. As DNA, the CDR3 is TGTGCCAGCCAGGGGATACAGGGGAGCAATCAGCCCCAGCATTTT. Full variable domain (remainder filled in from reference TRBV2 and TRBJ1-5): EPEVTQTPSHQVTQMGQEVILRCVPISNHLYFYWYRQILGQKVEFLVSFYNNEISEKSEIFDDQFSVERPDGSNFTLKIRSTKLEDSAMYFCASQGIQGSNQPQHFGDGTRLSIL.

Notes on this clone: Distinct nucleotide sequences in the sample also encode this CDR3. This chain connects TRBV7-9 to TRBJ2-7, with D perhaps matching TRBD1 (5 bases). The V and J ends lost 5 bases and 5 bases respectively, with 13 bases between them. There are 13 residues in the CDR3. Germline V lookup: CDR1 SEHNR, CDR2 FQNEAQ (reference sequence). The CDR3, as DNA: TGTGCCAGCAGCCCAAGGGGTGGCGACGAGCAGTACTTC. It translates to CASSPRGGDEQYF.